The present T cell receptor (beta chain) was sequenced within a study of blood T cell repertoires in COVID-19. As for the study in general: Both acute and convalescent COVID-19 samples were obtained from the United States, Italy and Spain. In each case, the material was cDNA or gDNA derived from T cells, B-cell-depleted T cells, or PBMCs.

Source study methods: By means of reference gene primer amplification, nucleated cell counts were estimated. Only in-frame clones appear in the TCRdb table, and some are missing; sequencing was by immunoSEQ multiplex PCR. V and J calls and clone size are copied from that table; D and trimming were computed from the DNA. The sample has 65,000 to 90,000 clones, 83% seen once. The CDR3 has 14 amino acids. Trimming removed 4 bases at V and 4 bases at J, with 11 bases between. CDR1 LGHNA and CDR2 YSLEER come from the germline V gene. What was sequenced was peripheral blood. The V and J genes are TRBV4-3 and TRBJ1-3, with a weak D call TRBD1 (5 bases). The receptor comes from a woman of 80 years or more with acute or convalescent COVID-19. In nucleotides, the CDR3 is TGCGCCAGCAGCCCCCAGGGTTCCGGAAACACCATATATTTT. Its translation: CASSPQGSGNTIYF.